Each of the 28 T cell receptor beta chains below was sequenced from the same sample in a study of cytomegalovirus exposure and HLA in healthy donors. The protocol was immunoSEQ multiplex PCR, while the TCRdb copy is restricted to in-frame clones and leaves out a portion. The profile shows approximately 60,000 clones, approximately 95% of them singletons. Sample: PBMCs. These receptors came from a woman between 18 and 29 years old in good health and CMV-seronegative.

The chain links TRBV6-4 to TRBJ2-1; 7 bases are shared with TRBD2. The CDR3 runs 17 residues. CDR1 and CDR2 from the germline V gene are MRHNA and SNTAGT. The V gene end was trimmed by 0 bases and the J gene end by 2 bases; junction bases not matched to a gene: 7. The CDR3 reads CASSDSGAGEPYNEQFF. The CDR3 region has the DNA TGTGCCAGCAGTGACTCAGGGGCGGGGGAACCCTACAATGAGCAGTTCTTC.

This chain links TRBV5-4 with TRBJ1-5; D is unresolved. The germline gives CDR1 SGHNT, CDR2 YYREEE (reference sequence). V was pared by 4 bases and J by 5 bases, with 10 bases between. The CDR3 is made up of 13 amino acids. The CDR3 bases are TGTGCCAGCAGCCTCGACTTGGATCAGCCCCAGCATTTT. The encoded protein is CASSLDLDQPQHF.

Regarding this clone: In the same sample, other DNA sequences code for this CDR3. V usage is TRBV25-1 and J usage is TRBJ2-7, with D maybe TRBD2 (6 bases). V was clipped by 6 bases and J by 4 bases, with 16 bases between them. CDR1 is MGHDK and CDR2 is SYGVNS in the germline V gene. The CDR3 totals 14 residues. CDR3 bases: TGTGCCAGCAGGGACTTGCTAGCGATTTACGAGCAGTACGTC. It yields the protein CASRDLLAIYEQYV.

This sequence joins TRBV5-5 and TRBJ2-1; D is possibly TRBD1 (6 bases). Germline V gives CDR1 SGHKS, CDR2 YYEKEE (reference sequence). The CDR3 covers 15 residues. Trimming left V 0 bases short and J 4 bases short, with 11 bases between. CDR3 region: CASSLAAGDYNEQFF. The CDR3 nucleotides are TGTGCCAGCAGCTTGGCGGCAGGGGATTACAATGAGCAGTTCTTC.

The genes are TRBV7-2 and TRBJ1-5; 7 nucleotides line up with TRBD1. Trimming at V came to 5 bases and at J to 1 base, leaving 5 bases not matched to a gene. The CDR3 spans 15 residues. Germline V gives CDR1 SGHTA, CDR2 FQGNSA. This CDR3 is CASSGIGGSNQPQHF. The CDR3 region has the DNA TGTGCCAGCAGCGGGATAGGGGGCAGCAATCAGCCCCAGCATTTT.

The J gene is TRBJ1-1, the V gene TRBV11-3; 7 bases are shared with TRBD1. The junction had 15 bases not matched to a gene; V was cut back by 5 bases and J by 6 bases. The CDR3 runs 16 residues. CDR1 and CDR2 (germline): SGHNT, YENEEA. The CDR3 loop is CASSLTKDRARAEAFF. Written as DNA, the CDR3 is TGTGCCAGCAGCCTAACAAAAGACAGGGCCAGGGCTGAAGCTTTCTTT.

The chain combines TRBV7-2 with TRBJ1-1, with 8 bases matching TRBD1. After removal of 4 bases from V and 11 bases from J, the junction contained 12 bases not matched to a gene. CDR3 size: 14 residues. The V gene's germline CDR1 is SGHTA and CDR2 FQGNSA. This CDR3 reads CASSSSGGALRAFF. For the CDR3, the DNA is TGTGCCAGCAGCTCTTCAGGGGGCGCATTGAGGGCTTTCTTT.

J is TRBJ2-3 and V is TRBV19; 7 bases are a match to TRBD2. The germline V gene has CDR1 LNHDA and CDR2 SQIVND (reference sequence). This CDR3 is 16 amino acids long. V was pared by 1 base and J by 3 bases, with 7 bases of the junction left unmatched. The CDR3: CASSIGVGGRTDTQYF. CDR3 bases: TGTGCCAGTAGTATAGGTGTCGGGGGGAGAACAGATACGCAGTATTTT.

The chain has TRBV6-6 and TRBJ2-7; D gene unclear. The CDR3 loop spans 13 amino acids. Germline CDR1 is MNHNY and CDR2 is SVGAGI (reference sequence). Trimming pared 4 bases from V and 2 bases from J, leaving 9 bases between. The chain's CDR3 is CASSSGQTYEQYV. CDR3 coding DNA: TGTGCCAGCAGTTCGGGTCAGACCTACGAGCAGTACGTC.

The rearrangement links TRBV5-1 to TRBJ2-3; no clear D gene. The CDR3 extends over 15 amino acids. Trimming took off 4 bases at V and 0 bases at J, with 12 bases between the two ends. Germline V gives CDR1 SGHRS, CDR2 YFSETQ. DNA of the CDR3: TGCGCCAGCAGCAAAAGAAGCCCTAGCACAGATACGCAGTATTTT. It specifies CASSKRSPSTDTQYF. The variable domain in full, with the rest retrieved from reference TRBV5-1 and TRBJ2-3, is KAGVTQTPRYLIKTRGQQVTLSCSPISGHRSVSWYQQTPGQGLQFLFEYFSETQRNKGNFPGRFSGRQFSNSRSEMNVSTLELGDSALYLCASSKRSPSTDTQYFGPGTRLTVL.

The V call is TRBV12-2, the J call TRBJ2-1; no DNA check was done on the table's D call, TRBD1. TRBV12-2 is marked as a pseudogene. The CDR3 sequence is 22 residues long. The CDR3 protein is CASRFGVSVLQIQGNRYNEQFF. For the CDR3, the DNA is TGTGCAAGTCGCTTCGGCGTCTCCGTTCTTCAAATACAGGGTAATAGGTACAATGAGCAGTTCTTC.

The V call is TRBV27, the J call TRBJ1-4, with D maybe TRBD1 (5 bases). The CDR3 length is 14 residues. From germline, CDR1 is MNHEY and CDR2 SMNVEV (reference sequence). With 5 bases removed from V and 8 bases from J, the gap between germline ends came to 15 bases. The CDR3 coding sequence is TGTGCCAGCAGTCCCCAGGGTCTGCAGGAAAAACTGTTTTTT. Translated: CASSPQGLQEKLFF. The full variable domain, completed using reference TRBV27 and TRBJ1-4, is EAQVTQNPRYLITVTGKKLTVTCSQNMNHEYMSWYRQDPGLGLRQIYYSMNVEVTDKGDVPEGYKVSRKEKRNFPLILESPSPNQTSLYFCASSPQGLQEKLFFGSGTQLSVL.

This rearrangement joins TRBV5-1 to TRBJ1-5; no definite D call. Trimming left V 7 bases short and J 0 bases short, with 11 bases between. Germline V gene lookup returns CDR1 SGHRS and CDR2 YFSETQ. The CDR3 runs to 14 residues. The CDR3, as DNA: TGCGCCAGCTCCCTCGGGTATAGCAATCAGCCCCAGCATTTT. Residues: CASSLGYSNQPQHF.

The CDR3 spells CASSLAAVGYGYTF. In DNA form, the CDR3 reads TGTGCCAGCAGCTTAGCGGCGGTTGGCTATGGCTACACCTTC. The chain combines TRBV7-2 with TRBJ1-2, with unresolved D. In germline, CDR1 is SGHTA, CDR2 FQGNSA. V lost 0 bases, J lost 4 bases, and 9 bases lay in between. The CDR3 extends over 14 amino acids.

V gene TRBV5-6 combines with J gene TRBJ2-7; 7 nucleotides match TRBD1. Trimming removed 1 base from V and 0 bases from J; junction bases left unmatched: 7. The CDR3 length is 16 residues. Germline V gives CDR1 SGHDT, CDR2 YYEEEE. DNA for the CDR3: TGTGCCAGCAGCTTGTATCCAGGGGGTAGCTCCTACGAGCAGTACTTC. It codes for CASSLYPGGSSYEQYF.

CDR3 in amino acids: CASSDRDTGELFF. DNA for the CDR3: TGTGCCAGCAGTGACAGGGACACCGGGGAGCTGTTTTTT. The chain joins TRBV6-7 to TRBJ2-2; 7 bases line up with TRBD1. TRBV6-7 is an ORF, with its function uncertain. This CDR3 has 13 residues. Losses at the gene ends were 5 bases for V and 3 bases for J; bases not matched to a gene: 0.

V is TRBV7-2 and J is TRBJ1-2; 12 bases are shared with TRBD1. V was pared by 5 bases and J by 4 bases, with 11 bases of the junction left unmatched. The CDR3 runs 17 residues. Per germline, CDR1 SGHTA and CDR2 FQGNSA. The CDR3 is CASSTGTGGEGFYGYTF. Written as DNA, the CDR3 is TGTGCCAGCAGCACGGGGACAGGGGGCGAAGGGTTCTATGGCTACACCTTC.

The chain has TRBV7-9 and TRBJ2-2; the match to TRBD2 covers 10 bases. This CDR3 has 18 residues. V gave up 4 bases and J gave up 4 bases; unmatched junction bases: 12. CDR1 SEHNR and CDR2 FQNEAQ come from the germline V gene (reference sequence). CDR3 coding DNA: TGTGCCAGCAGCTCCAAGCGGGGGGGCCGGTTCGGCACCGGGGAGCTGTTTTTT. It codes for CASSSKRGGRFGTGELFF.

The chain carries TRBV30 and TRBJ2-2, with unresolved D. Trimming took 3 bases from V and 7 from J, leaving 9 bases between them. Germline V gene sequence: CDR1 GTSNPN, CDR2 SVGIG (reference sequence). The CDR3 consists of 12 residues. The CDR3, as DNA: TGTGCCTGGAGAAAAGATAGCGGGGAGCTGTTTTTT. Amino acid sequence: CAWRKDSGELFF. The entire variable domain, with the rest obtained from reference TRBV30 and TRBJ2-2, is as follows: SQTIHQWPATLVQPVGSPLSLECTVEGTSNPNLYWYRQAAGRGLQLLFYSVGIGQISSEVPQNLSASRPQDRQFILSSKKLLLSDSGFYLCAWRKDSGELFFGEGSRLTVL.

The chain uses TRBV27 and TRBJ2-3; the match to TRBD2 covers 9 bases. Germline CDR1 is MNHEY and CDR2 is SMNVEV (reference sequence). V was pared by 6 bases and J by 2 bases, with 12 bases of the junction left unmatched. The CDR3 extends over 17 amino acids. CDR3 sequence reads: CASSNAVASGTTDTQYF. CDR3 coding DNA: TGTGCCAGCAGCAACGCGGTAGCTAGCGGGACCACAGATACGCAGTATTTT.

This chain connects TRBV28 to TRBJ1-1; 8 positions agree with TRBD1. Germline-derived CDR1 and CDR2 are MDHEN and SYDVKM. This CDR3 has 15 residues. V lost 5 bases to trimming and J lost 6 bases; unmatched junction nucleotides: 11. The DNA for the CDR3 is TGTGCCAGCAGTCCCCGGACAGGGAGGAGGGCTGAAGCTTTCTTT. It is translated as CASSPRTGRRAEAFF. The full variable domain, in which reference TRBV28 and TRBJ1-1 provide the parts outside the CDR3, is DVKVTQSSRYLVKRTGEKVFLECVQDMDHENMFWYRQDPGLGLRLIYFSYDVKMKEKGDIPEGYSVSREKKERFSLILESASTNQTSMYLCASSPRTGRRAEAFFGQGTRLTVV.

J is TRBJ1-5 and V is TRBV4-1; D ambiguous. The CDR3 length is 15 residues. V lost 1 base to trimming and J lost 6 bases, with 13 bases between them. Germline V gene lookup returns CDR1 MGHRA and CDR2 YSYEKL. The CDR3 coding sequence is TGCGCCAGCAGCCAAGTACTAGGGTTTGCTCAGCCCCAGCATTTT. Amino acid sequence: CASSQVLGFAQPQHF.

V and J are TRBV5-6 and TRBJ2-2, with 7 bases lining up with TRBD2. The V gene's germline CDR1 is SGHDT and CDR2 YYEEEE. Losses at the gene ends were 1 base for V and 6 bases for J; bases not matched to a gene: 9. There are 16 residues in the CDR3. CDR3: CASSLSPGLPPGELFF. CDR3 nucleotide sequence: TGTGCCAGCAGCTTGTCCCCGGGACTACCTCCCGGGGAGCTGTTTTTT.

The V and J genes are TRBV21-1 and TRBJ2-7; TRBD1, the table's D call, lacks a check against the DNA. TRBV21-1 represents a pseudogene. The CDR3 extends over 15 amino acids. The CDR3 loop is CASSKPTGLINEQYV. CDR3 sequence (DNA): TGTGCCAGCAGCAAACCGACAGGGCTCATCAACGAGCAGTACGTC.

The V call is TRBV11-2, the J call TRBJ2-3, with TRBD2 matching 8 bases. This CDR3 is 15 amino acids long. Germline V gene data show CDR1 as SGHAT and CDR2 as FQNNGV. Germline trimming cut 5 bases from V and 7 bases from J; bases unmatched to any gene: 11. Written as DNA, the CDR3 is TGTGCCAGCAGCGGCGGGTTAGCGGGGAAATATACGCAGTATTTT. Amino acids: CASSGGLAGKYTQYF.

The rearrangement uses TRBV19 and TRBJ1-2; a possible D gene is TRBD1 (5 bases). Germline values: CDR1 LNHDA, CDR2 SQIVND (reference sequence). CDR3 size: 14 residues. With 3 bases removed from V and 2 bases from J, the gap between germline ends came to 10 bases. In DNA form, the CDR3 reads TGTGCCAGTAGTATCGGGGGGTGGAACTATGGCTACACCTTC. This translates into CASSIGGWNYGYTF.

The V call is TRBV6-5, the J call TRBJ2-2; TRBD2 is a possible D gene (6 bases). The CDR3 has 16 amino acids. Germline V lookup: CDR1 MNHEY, CDR2 SVGAGI. V was shortened by 3 bases and J by 2 bases, with 13 bases between the two germline ends. The CDR3 nucleotides are TGTGCCAGCAGTTATCGTAGGGAGGTAAACACCGGGGAGCTGTTTTTT. It codes for CASSYRREVNTGELFF.

The gene calls are TRBV5-1 and TRBJ1-1, with no clear D. CDR1 and CDR2 from the germline V gene are SGHRS and YFSETQ. V lost 1 base and J 0 bases, leaving 16 bases between the germline ends. CDR3 length: 17 amino acids. As DNA, the CDR3 is TGCGCCAGCAGCTTGTATAGGGTCGGGATGATGAACACTGAAGCTTTCTTT. This codes for CASSLYRVGMMNTEAFF.